This passage covers 18 T cell receptor beta chains from one sample sequenced in a study of cytomegalovirus exposure and HLA in healthy donors. PCR used 60 Vbeta primers and 13 Jbeta primers. Here immunoSEQ multiplex PCR was the method, and the copy in TCRdb shows in-frame clones only, minus some. Of 150,000 to 200,000 clones in the sample, less than 85% are singletons; the top ten hold approximately 1.5%. The material sequenced was PBMCs. The receptors derive from a male donor in good health and CMV-seronegative.

This chain joins TRBV25-1 and TRBJ2-1; 8 bases fit TRBD1. The CDR3 contains 15 residues. The germline V gene encodes CDR1 MGHDK and CDR2 SYGVNS. Losses at the gene ends were 3 bases for V and 4 bases for J; bases not matched to a gene: 5. CDR3 bases: TGTGCCAGCAGTGACCCAGGGGGCACATACAATGAGCAGTTCTTC. It specifies CASSDPGGTYNEQFF.

The chain is built from TRBV19 and TRBJ2-3; 8 bases line up with TRBD2. The CDR3 has 15 residues. Trimming removed 1 base from V and 6 bases from J; junction bases left unmatched: 6. Germline V lookup: CDR1 LNHDA, CDR2 SQIVND (reference sequence). This CDR3 reads CASSIAGGPGDTQYF. The CDR3 nucleotides read TGTGCCAGTAGTATAGCGGGAGGGCCTGGGGATACGCAGTATTTT. The full variable domain, completed using reference TRBV19 and TRBJ2-3, is DGGITQSPKYLFRKEGQNVTLSCEQNLNHDAMYWYRQDPGQGLRLIYYSQIVNDFQKGDIAEGYSVSREKKESFPLTVTSAQKNPTAFYLCASSIAGGPGDTQYFGPGTRLTVL.

V and J are TRBV4-1 and TRBJ1-5; D unresolved. The V and J ends lost 1 base and 0 bases respectively, with 7 bases between them. The CDR3 has 15 amino acids. Germline V lookup: CDR1 MGHRA, CDR2 YSYEKL. The CDR3 loop is CASSQAGASNQPQHF. The CDR3 bases are TGCGCCAGCAGCCAAGCGGGAGCTAGCAATCAGCCCCAGCATTTT.

The chain couples TRBV10-3 to TRBJ2-5; D is possibly TRBD2 (6 bases). V lost 6 bases and J lost 2, with 10 bases in between. The germline V gene encodes CDR1 ENHRY and CDR2 SYGVKD. CDR3 length equals 13 residues. The CDR3 loop is CAISGGLQETQYF. The CDR3, as DNA: TGTGCCATCAGCGGGGGACTTCAAGAGACCCAGTACTTC.

The chain carries TRBV6-4 and TRBJ1-5; possible D gene TRBD1, 6 bases. The germline V gene has CDR1 MRHNA and CDR2 SNTAGT. With 2 bases removed from V and 6 bases from J, the gap between germline ends came to 26 bases. The CDR3 length is 19 residues. The DNA of the CDR3 is TGTGCCAGCAGTGACAAGGGACACCCCGAGAAGGTCTGGAGTCAGCCCCAGCATTTT. Its translation: CASSDKGHPEKVWSQPQHF.

This clone has only a few counts. V and J are TRBV30 and TRBJ2-1, with TRBD2 matching over 11 bases. The CDR3 loop spans 15 amino acids. V lost 3 bases to trimming and J lost 4 bases; unmatched junction nucleotides: 5. The germline V gene has CDR1 GTSNPN and CDR2 SVGIG (reference sequence). The DNA for the CDR3 is TGTGCCTGGAGACTAGCGGGAGTTTATTACAATGAGCAGTTCTTC. Translating gives CAWRLAGVYYNEQFF. Combining the CDR3 with reference TRBV30 and TRBJ2-1 gives the whole variable domain SQTIHQWPATLVQPVGSPLSLECTVEGTSNPNLYWYRQAAGRGLQLLFYSVGIGQISSEVPQNLSASRPQDRQFILSSKKLLLSDSGFYLCAWRLAGVYYNEQFFGPGTRLTVL.

The V call is TRBV7-2, the J call TRBJ1-1; D is possibly TRBD1 (6 bases). Germline V CDR1 and CDR2: SGHTA, FQGNSA. The V end lost 1 base, the J end lost 4 bases, and 16 bases lay between the germline ends. The CDR3 extends over 16 amino acids. This chain's CDR3 is CASSLGFKGVGTEAFF. The CDR3 DNA is TGTGCCAGCAGCTTAGGATTTAAGGGGGTAGGCACTGAAGCTTTCTTT.

CDR3: CASSRTGYGYTF. CDR3 bases: TGTGCCAGCAGCCGTACAGGGTACGGCTACACCTTC. This chain joins TRBV7-9 and TRBJ1-2; a weak D match, TRBD1 (6 bases). Germline V gives CDR1 SEHNR, CDR2 FQNEAQ (reference sequence). The CDR3 loop spans 12 amino acids. V was clipped by 5 bases and J by 8 bases, with 12 bases between them.

V is TRBV10-3 and J is TRBJ2-7; 12 nucleotides line up with TRBD2. This CDR3 is built from 14 residues. Germline V gives CDR1 ENHRY, CDR2 SYGVKD. With V trimmed by 5 bases and J by 7 bases, 6 bases remained unmatched. The CDR3 DNA is TGTGCCATCAGTAACAGACTAGCGGGAGATGAGCAGTACTTC. This sequence encodes CAISNRLAGDEQYF.

CDR3 DNA sequence: TGCGCCAGCAGCTTGAACTCCAGGACAGCCTATAATTCACCCCTCCACTTT. Protein product: CASSLNSRTAYNSPLHF. The rearrangement uses TRBV5-1 and TRBJ1-6, with D tentatively TRBD1 (6 bases). V gave up 1 base and J gave up 2 bases, with 13 bases separating them. The CDR3 extends over 17 amino acids. Germline values: CDR1 SGHRS, CDR2 YFSETQ.

The chain links TRBV29-1 to TRBJ1-4, with D maybe TRBD1 (5 bases). The CDR3 is 12 residues long. Germline-derived CDR1 and CDR2 are SQVTM and ANQGSEA. With 4 bases removed from V and 11 bases from J, the gap between germline ends came to 14 bases. CDR3 coding DNA: TGCAGCGTTGGGCAGGGTGTTTCGAAACTGTTTTTT. Protein sequence: CSVGQGVSKLFF.

In this sample, this clone turned up a few times. This rearrangement joins TRBV5-5 to TRBJ2-5; tentative D call: TRBD1 (5 bases). Germline assignment: CDR1 SGHKS and CDR2 YYEKEE (reference sequence). V was shortened by 1 base and J by 5 bases, with 12 bases between the two germline ends. This CDR3 comprises 14 residues. The CDR3 sequence is CASSLWQGSETQYF. The CDR3 nucleotides read TGTGCCAGCAGCTTGTGGCAGGGAAGTGAGACCCAGTACTTC.

This clone was detected a few times. This sequence joins TRBV19 and TRBJ1-4; TRBD1 is a possible D gene (6 bases). The V end was cut by 3 bases, the J end by 5 bases, with 13 bases between. Germline loops: CDR1 LNHDA, CDR2 SQIVND (reference sequence). This CDR3 is 15 amino acids long. The CDR3 nucleotides are TGTGCCAGTAGTATCTTTGCAGGGGTGAATGAAAAACTGTTTTTT. This codes for CASSIFAGVNEKLFF.

This chain uses TRBV5-1 with TRBJ2-5; TRBD2 is a possible D gene (6 bases). The CDR3 is 14 residues long. V was pared by 4 bases and J by 3 bases, with 13 bases between. Germline assignment: CDR1 SGHRS and CDR2 YFSETQ. CDR3 sequence reads: CASSPRTTKETQYF. Written as DNA, the CDR3 is TGCGCCAGCAGCCCAAGGACTACCAAAGAGACCCAGTACTTC.

CDR3 amino acids: CASTGVAGANVLTF. DNA for the CDR3: TGTGCCAGTACAGGGGTGGCTGGGGCCAACGTCCTGACTTTC. The chain uses TRBV2 and TRBJ2-6, with 7 bases identical to TRBD1. The germline V gene encodes CDR1 SNHLY and CDR2 FYNNEI. V shed 9 bases and J 2 bases; nucleotides not matched to a gene: 4. The CDR3 is made up of 14 amino acids.

V usage is TRBV5-5 and J usage is TRBJ2-5, with 7 bases matching TRBD1. V lost 3 bases and J lost 2; bases outside the gene matches: 7. The CDR3 runs to 15 residues. Germline V CDR1 and CDR2: SGHKS, YYEKEE (reference sequence). This CDR3 reads CASSSPGTAQETQYF. DNA of the CDR3: TGTGCCAGCAGCTCGCCCGGGACAGCACAAGAGACCCAGTACTTC.

J is TRBJ2-7 and V is TRBV5-6; 8 bases map to TRBD2. The germline CDR1 and CDR2 sequences are SGHDT and YYEEEE. The CDR3 extends over 16 amino acids. The trim removed 4 bases at V and 1 base at J, leaving 10 bases unmatched. In DNA form, the CDR3 reads TGTGCCAGCAGCGGACCGGGACTAGATGAATCCTACGAGCAGTACTTC. Translated, it gives CASSGPGLDESYEQYF.

The chain recombines TRBV4-1 with TRBJ2-7; 7 nucleotides line up with TRBD1. Germline V CDR1 and CDR2: MGHRA, YSYEKL. The CDR3 length is 15 residues. V lost 2 bases to trimming and J lost 2 bases; unmatched junction nucleotides: 6. The DNA for the CDR3 is TGCGCCAGCAGCCAAATCCCCACAGGGGCCTACGAGCAGTACTTC. It translates to CASSQIPTGAYEQYF.